Only one count was recorded for the clone carrying this T cell receptor (beta chain). Its antigen is not identified. Germline assignment: CDR1 MNHEY and CDR2 SVGEGT. Trimming took 2 bases from V and 7 from J, leaving 9 bases between them. The CDR3 has 14 residues. This specimen belongs to a study of T cell responses to AZD1222 COVID-19 vaccine. Findings and limits, study-wide: Females made up more of the donors, who were largely white British, and clonal diversity may have come out too low.

Using immunoSEQ multiplex PCR, the repertoire was profiled, and TCRdb retains in-frame clones only, with some absent. The sample gives about 150,000 clones, roughly nine tenths of which show up once; over 1.1% is in the top ten. The gene calls are TRBV6-2 or TRBV6-3 and TRBJ1-6; D is possibly TRBD1 (5 bases). Sequencing was performed on peripheral blood, taken on day 0 of AZD1222 vaccination. This TCR was sampled from an adult in good health. CDR3 nucleotides: TGTGCCAGCAGTTACGCAGGGCTCAATTCACCCCTCCACTTT. Protein sequence: CASSYAGLNSPLHF.